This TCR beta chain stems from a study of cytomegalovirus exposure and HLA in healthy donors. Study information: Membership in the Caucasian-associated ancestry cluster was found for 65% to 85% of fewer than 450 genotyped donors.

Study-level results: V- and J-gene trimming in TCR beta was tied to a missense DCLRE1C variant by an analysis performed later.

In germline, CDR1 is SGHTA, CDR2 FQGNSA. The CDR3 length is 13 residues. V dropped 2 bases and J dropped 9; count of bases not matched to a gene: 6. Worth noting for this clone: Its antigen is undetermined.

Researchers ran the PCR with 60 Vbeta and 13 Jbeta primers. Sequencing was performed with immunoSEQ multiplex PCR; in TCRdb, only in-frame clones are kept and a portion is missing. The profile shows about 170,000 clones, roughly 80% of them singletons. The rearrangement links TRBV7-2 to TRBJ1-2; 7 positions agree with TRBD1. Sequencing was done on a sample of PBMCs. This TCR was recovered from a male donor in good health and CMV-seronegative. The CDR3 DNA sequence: TGTGCCAGCAGCTTATCCAGGGACAGCAGCTACACCTTC. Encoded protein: CASSLSRDSSYTF.